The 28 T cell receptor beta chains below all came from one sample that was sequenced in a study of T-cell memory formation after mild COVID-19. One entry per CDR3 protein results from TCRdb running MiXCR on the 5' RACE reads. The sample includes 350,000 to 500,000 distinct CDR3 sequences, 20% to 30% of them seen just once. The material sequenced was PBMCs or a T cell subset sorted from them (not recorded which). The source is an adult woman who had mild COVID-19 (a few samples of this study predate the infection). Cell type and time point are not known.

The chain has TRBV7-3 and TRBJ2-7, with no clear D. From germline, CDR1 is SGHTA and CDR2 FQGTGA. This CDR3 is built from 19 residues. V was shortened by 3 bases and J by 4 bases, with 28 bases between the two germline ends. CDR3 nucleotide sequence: TGTGCCAGCAGCTTTGCCCCCTCCTGGGGTTACAAGACGTCTTACGAGCAGTACTTC. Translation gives CASSFAPSWGYKTSYEQYF.

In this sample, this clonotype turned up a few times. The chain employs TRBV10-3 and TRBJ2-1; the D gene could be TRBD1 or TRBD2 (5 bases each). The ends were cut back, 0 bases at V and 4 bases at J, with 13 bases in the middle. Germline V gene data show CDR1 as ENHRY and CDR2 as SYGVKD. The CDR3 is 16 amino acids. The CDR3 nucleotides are TGTGCCATCAGTGAGTCTGGGACCTCAATATACAATGAGCAGTTCTTC. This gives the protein CAISESGTSIYNEQFF.

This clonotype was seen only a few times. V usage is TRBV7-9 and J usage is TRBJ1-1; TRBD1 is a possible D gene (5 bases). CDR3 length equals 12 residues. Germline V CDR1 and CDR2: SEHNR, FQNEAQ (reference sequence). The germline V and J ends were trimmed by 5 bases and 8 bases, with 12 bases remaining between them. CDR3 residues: CASSRSPGEAFF. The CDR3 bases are TGTGCCAGCAGCCGCAGCCCAGGGGAAGCTTTCTTT.

The chain's CDR3 is CASSSMTGVETQYF. DNA for the CDR3: TGTGCCAGCAGCTCCATGACAGGGGTTGAGACCCAGTACTTC. J is TRBJ2-5 and V is TRBV13; 8 bases map to TRBD1. The V gene end was trimmed by 4 bases and the J gene end by 5 bases; junction bases not matched to a gene: 6. The CDR3 is made up of 14 amino acids. Germline V lookup: CDR1 PRHDT, CDR2 FYEKMQ (reference sequence).

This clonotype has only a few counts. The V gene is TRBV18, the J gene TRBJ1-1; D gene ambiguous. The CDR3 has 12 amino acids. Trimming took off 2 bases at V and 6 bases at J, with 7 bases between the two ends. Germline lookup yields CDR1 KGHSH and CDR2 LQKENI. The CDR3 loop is CASSPTQAEAFF. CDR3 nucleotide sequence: TGTGCCAGCTCACCAACGCAGGCTGAAGCTTTCTTT.

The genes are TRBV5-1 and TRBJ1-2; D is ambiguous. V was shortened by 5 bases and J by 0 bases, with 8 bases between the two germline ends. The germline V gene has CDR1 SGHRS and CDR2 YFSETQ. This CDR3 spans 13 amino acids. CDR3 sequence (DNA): TGCGCCAGCAGTTCGGACCCTAACTATGGCTACACCTTC. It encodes CASSSDPNYGYTF.

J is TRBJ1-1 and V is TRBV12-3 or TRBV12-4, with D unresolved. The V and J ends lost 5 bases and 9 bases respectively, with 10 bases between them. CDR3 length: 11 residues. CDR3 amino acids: CASSDGVQAFF. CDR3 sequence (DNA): TGTGCCAGCAGTGACGGGGTGCAAGCTTTCTTT.

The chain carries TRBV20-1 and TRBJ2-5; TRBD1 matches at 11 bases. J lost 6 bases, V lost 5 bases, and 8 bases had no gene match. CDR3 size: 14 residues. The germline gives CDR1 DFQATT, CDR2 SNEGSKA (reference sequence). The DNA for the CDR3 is TGCAGTGCTTCCGGGACAGGGGGACCAAAGACCCAGTACTTC. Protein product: CSASGTGGPKTQYF.

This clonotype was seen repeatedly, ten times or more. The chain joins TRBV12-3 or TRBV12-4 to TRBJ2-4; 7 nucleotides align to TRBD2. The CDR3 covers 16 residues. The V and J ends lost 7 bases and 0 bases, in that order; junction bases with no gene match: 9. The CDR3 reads CASTQGGILAKNIQYF. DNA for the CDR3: TGTGCCAGCACCCAGGGAGGGATTCTAGCCAAAAACATTCAGTACTTC.

CDR3 bases: TGTGCCAGCAGCCGAGGCGGTGGGAACAATGAGCAGTTCTTC. Encoded protein: CASSRGGGNNEQFF. The V call is TRBV7-9, the J call TRBJ2-1; no clear D gene. The CDR3 runs to 14 residues. Looked up from germline, CDR1 is SEHNR and CDR2 is FQNEAQ (reference sequence). Trimming pared 5 bases from V and 5 bases from J, leaving 13 bases between.

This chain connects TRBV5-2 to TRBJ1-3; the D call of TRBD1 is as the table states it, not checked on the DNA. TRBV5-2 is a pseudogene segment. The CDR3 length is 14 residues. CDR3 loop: CAMGPGTGVYTIYF. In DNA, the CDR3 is TGTGCCATGGGCCCCGGGACAGGGGTGTACACCATATATTTT.

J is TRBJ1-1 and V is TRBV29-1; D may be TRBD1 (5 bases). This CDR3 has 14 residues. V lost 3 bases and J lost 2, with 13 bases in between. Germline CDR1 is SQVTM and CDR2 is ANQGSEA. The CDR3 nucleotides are TGCAGCGTTGATATCGGGCAGGGTAACACTGAAGCTTTCTTT. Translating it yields CSVDIGQGNTEAFF.

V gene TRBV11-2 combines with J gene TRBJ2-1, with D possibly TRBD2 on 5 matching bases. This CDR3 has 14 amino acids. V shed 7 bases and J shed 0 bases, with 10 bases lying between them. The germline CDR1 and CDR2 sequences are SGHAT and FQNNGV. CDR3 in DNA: TGTGCCAGCACGACGAGCGGCTCCTACAATGAGCAGTTCTTC. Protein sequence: CASTTSGSYNEQFF.

The CDR3 reads CASSFAGTGGSEQYF. In DNA, the CDR3 is TGTGCCAGCAGTTTCGCCGGGACAGGGGGTTCCGAGCAGTACTTC. The chain uses TRBV12-3 or TRBV12-4 and TRBJ2-7, with TRBD1 matching over 11 bases. J was trimmed by 6 bases and V by 3 bases; bases with no gene match: 7. The CDR3 length is 15 residues.

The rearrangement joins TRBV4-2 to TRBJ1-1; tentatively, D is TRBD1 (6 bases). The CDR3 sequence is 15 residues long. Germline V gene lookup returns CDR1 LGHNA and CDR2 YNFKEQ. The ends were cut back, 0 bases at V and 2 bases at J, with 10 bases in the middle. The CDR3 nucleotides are TGTGCCAGCAGCCAAGATGGACAGATCAACACTGAAGCTTTCTTT. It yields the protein CASSQDGQINTEAFF.

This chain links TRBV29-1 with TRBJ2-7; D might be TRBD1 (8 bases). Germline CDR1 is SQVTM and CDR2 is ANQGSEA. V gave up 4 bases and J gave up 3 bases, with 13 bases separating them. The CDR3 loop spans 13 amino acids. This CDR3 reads CSVGNRGGYEQYF. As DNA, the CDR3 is TGCAGCGTTGGGAACAGGGGGGGCTACGAGCAGTACTTC.

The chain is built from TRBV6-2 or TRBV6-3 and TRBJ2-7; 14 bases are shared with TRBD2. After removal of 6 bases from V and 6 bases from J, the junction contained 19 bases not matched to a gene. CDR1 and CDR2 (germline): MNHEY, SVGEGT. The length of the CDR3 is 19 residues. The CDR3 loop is CASSRRQLLVTSGRAEQYF. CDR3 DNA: TGTGCCAGCAGCCGCAGACAACTCCTAGTGACTAGCGGGAGGGCCGAGCAGTACTTC.

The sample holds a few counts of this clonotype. This CDR3 reads CASSQDRFNYGYTF. CDR3 nucleotides: TGCGCCAGCAGCCAAGATAGGTTCAACTATGGCTACACCTTC. V gene TRBV4-3 combines with J gene TRBJ1-2; no clear D gene. Germline V gene lookup returns CDR1 LGHNA and CDR2 YSLEER. The CDR3 contains 14 residues. The ends were cut back, 0 bases at V and 2 bases at J, with 7 bases in the middle.

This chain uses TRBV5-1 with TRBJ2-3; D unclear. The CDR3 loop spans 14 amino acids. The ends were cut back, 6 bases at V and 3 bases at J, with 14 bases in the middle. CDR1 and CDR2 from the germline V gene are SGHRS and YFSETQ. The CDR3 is CASTPGPGTDTQYF. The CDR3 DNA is TGCGCCAGCACCCCGGGTCCCGGGACAGATACGCAGTATTTT.

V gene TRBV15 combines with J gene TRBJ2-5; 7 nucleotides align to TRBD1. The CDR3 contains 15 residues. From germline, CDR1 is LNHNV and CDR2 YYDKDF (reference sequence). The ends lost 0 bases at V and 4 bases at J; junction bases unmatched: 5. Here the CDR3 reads CATSREKGAGETQYF. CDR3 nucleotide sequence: TGTGCCACCAGCAGAGAAAAGGGGGCCGGAGAGACCCAGTACTTC. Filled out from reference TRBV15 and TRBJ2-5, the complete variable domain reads DAMVIQNPRYQVTQFGKPVTLSCSQTLNHNVMYWYQQKSSQAPKLLFHYYDKDFNNEADTPDNFQSRRPNTSFCFLDIRSPGLGDTAMYLCATSREKGAGETQYFGPGTRLLVL.

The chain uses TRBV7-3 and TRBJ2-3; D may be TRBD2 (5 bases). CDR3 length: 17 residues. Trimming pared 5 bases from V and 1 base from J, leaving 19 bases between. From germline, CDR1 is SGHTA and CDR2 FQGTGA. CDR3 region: CASSDEPQRFRTDTQYF. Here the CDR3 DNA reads TGTGCCAGCAGCGATGAACCCCAGCGGTTCCGCACAGATACGCAGTATTTT. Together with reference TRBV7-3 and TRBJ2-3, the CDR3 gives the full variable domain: GAGVSQTPSNKVTEKGKYVELRCDPISGHTALYWYRQSLGQGPEFLIYFQGTGAADDSGLPNDRFFAVRPEGSVSTLKIQRTERGDSAVYLCASSDEPQRFRTDTQYFGPGTRLTVL.

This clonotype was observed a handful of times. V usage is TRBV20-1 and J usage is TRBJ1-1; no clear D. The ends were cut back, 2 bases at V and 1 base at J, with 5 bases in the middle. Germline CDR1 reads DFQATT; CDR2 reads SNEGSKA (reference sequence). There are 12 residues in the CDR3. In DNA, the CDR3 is TGCAGTGCTAGACAGCGGAACACTGAAGCTTTCTTT. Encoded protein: CSARQRNTEAFF.

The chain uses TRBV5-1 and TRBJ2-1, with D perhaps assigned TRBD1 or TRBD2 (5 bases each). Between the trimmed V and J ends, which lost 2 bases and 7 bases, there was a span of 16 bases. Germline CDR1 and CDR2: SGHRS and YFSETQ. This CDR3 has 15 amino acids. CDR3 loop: CASSFGWGSVNEQFF. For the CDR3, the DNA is TGCGCCAGCAGCTTTGGGTGGGGGTCGGTTAATGAGCAGTTCTTC.

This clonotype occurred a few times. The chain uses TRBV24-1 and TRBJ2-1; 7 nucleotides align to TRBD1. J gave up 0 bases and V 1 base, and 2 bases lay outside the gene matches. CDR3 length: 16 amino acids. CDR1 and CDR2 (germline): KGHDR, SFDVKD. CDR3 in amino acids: CATSDFDRVSYNEQFF. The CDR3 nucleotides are TGTGCCACCAGTGATTTCGACAGGGTCTCCTACAATGAGCAGTTCTTC.

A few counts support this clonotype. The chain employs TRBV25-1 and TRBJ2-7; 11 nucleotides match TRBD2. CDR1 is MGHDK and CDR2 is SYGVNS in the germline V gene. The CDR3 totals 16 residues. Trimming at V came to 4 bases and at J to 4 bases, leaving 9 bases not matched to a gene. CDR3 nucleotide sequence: TGTGCCAGCAGTGCGGCTAGCGGGGGGATACCATACGAGCAGTACTTC. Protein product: CASSAASGGIPYEQYF.

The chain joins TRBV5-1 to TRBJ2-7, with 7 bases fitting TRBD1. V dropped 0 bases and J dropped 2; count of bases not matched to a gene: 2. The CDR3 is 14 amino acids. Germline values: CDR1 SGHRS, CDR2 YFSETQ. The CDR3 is CASSLGDSAYEQYF. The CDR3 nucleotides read TGCGCCAGCAGCTTGGGGGACAGTGCCTACGAGCAGTACTTC.

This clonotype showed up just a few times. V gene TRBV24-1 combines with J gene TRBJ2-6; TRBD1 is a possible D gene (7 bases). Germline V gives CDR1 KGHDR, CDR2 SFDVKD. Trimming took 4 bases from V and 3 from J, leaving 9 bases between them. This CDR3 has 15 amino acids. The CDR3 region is CATSDQGGGANVLTF. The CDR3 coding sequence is TGTGCCACCAGTGACCAGGGGGGTGGGGCCAACGTCCTGACTTTC.

The CDR3: CASSLYPGQLNPYGYTF. CDR3 DNA sequence: TGCGCCAGCAGTCTGTACCCGGGACAGCTCAACCCCTATGGCTACACCTTC. The chain joins TRBV4-1 to TRBJ1-2; 7 positions match TRBD1. Trimming at V came to 6 bases and at J to 4 bases, leaving 17 bases not matched to a gene. The CDR3 loop spans 17 amino acids. Looked up from germline, CDR1 is MGHRA and CDR2 is YSYEKL.